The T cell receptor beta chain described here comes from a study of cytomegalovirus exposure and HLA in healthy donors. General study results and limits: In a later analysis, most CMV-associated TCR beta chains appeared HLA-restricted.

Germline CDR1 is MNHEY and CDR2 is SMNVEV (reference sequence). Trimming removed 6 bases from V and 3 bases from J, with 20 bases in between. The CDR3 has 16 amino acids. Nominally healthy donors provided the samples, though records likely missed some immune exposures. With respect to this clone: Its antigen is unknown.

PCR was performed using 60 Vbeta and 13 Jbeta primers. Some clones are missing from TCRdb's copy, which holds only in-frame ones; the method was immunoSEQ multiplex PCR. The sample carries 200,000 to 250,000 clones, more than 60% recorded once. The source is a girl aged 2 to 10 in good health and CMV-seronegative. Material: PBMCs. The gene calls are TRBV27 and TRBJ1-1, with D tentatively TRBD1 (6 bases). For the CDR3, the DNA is TGTGCCAGCAGAGGACACGCGCAGGGGCCGTACACTGAAGCTTTCTTT. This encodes CASRGHAQGPYTEAFF.